This TCR beta chain was found in a study of OX40 agonist ivuxolimab in advanced cancers. Study-level background: Administration of intravenous ivuxolimab to patients occurred every 2 weeks at 0.01 to 10 mg/kg.

The CDR3 sequence is 14 residues long. Germline assignment: CDR1 MNHEY and CDR2 SVGAGI. V was trimmed by 4 bases and J by 5 bases, leaving 11 bases between them. The cohort excluded patients with autoimmune disease history or systemic immunosuppression. This clone showed up just a few times. What it binds is unknown. Study results and caveats: There were also nonresponders showing low normalized T-cell clonal expansion.

Assay used: immunoSEQ multiplex PCR; TCRdb lists only in-frame clones, some missing. The sample has 30,000 to 40,000 clones, 89% seen once; the top ten hold 36%. The genes are TRBV6-5 and TRBJ2-2; D gene uncertain. The sample consisted of CD4+ or CD8+ T cells sorted from blood, taken in a trial of the OX40 agonist ivuxolimab. The source is an adult with an advanced solid tumor such as melanoma, head and neck, liver or kidney cancer. CDR3 loop: CASSSMGITGELFF. DNA for the CDR3: TGTGCCAGCAGTTCCATGGGGATTACCGGGGAGCTGTTTTTT.